This T cell receptor beta chain was found in a study of cytomegalovirus exposure and HLA in healthy donors. Study findings and constraints: Later work found that TCR association rates differed between HLA loci; DRB1 had the most and HLA-C the fewest. Judged likely to be a sequencing artifact was a cluster of highly shared sequence variants. TCR beta sequences reportedly predicted most subjects' HLA-A and HLA-B alleles accurately.

A remark on this clone: Its cognate antigen is unknown.

Amplification used 60 Vbeta primers and 13 Jbeta primers. Only in-frame clones appear in the TCRdb table, and some are missing; sequencing was by immunoSEQ multiplex PCR. The table records 200,000 to 250,000 clones, 70% of them present only once. What was sequenced was PBMCs. This TCR came from a man between 40 and 49 years old in good health and CMV-seropositive.

CDR3 sequence reads: CASSGFRLSSGNTIYF. CDR3 bases: TGTGCCAGCAGCGGATTCCGATTGAGCTCTGGAAACACCATATATTTT. The chain uses TRBV9 and TRBJ1-3; D is uncertain. The V gene lost 3 bases and the J gene lost 0 bases, with 13 bases spanning the gap. The CDR3 is 16 residues long. From germline, CDR1 is SGDLS and CDR2 YYNGEE.